One sample yielded the 32 T cell receptor beta chains listed below, sequenced in a study of blood T cell repertoires in COVID-19 (dated by TCRdb to between 2020 and 2021). Library method: the immunoSEQ multiplex PCR assay. TCRdb provides this immuneACCESS table in a form limited to in-frame rearrangements. Some clones are lacking; in checked studies, under half of them reflect an unresolved V gene, and why the rest are absent is not known. This sample holds about 100,000 clones; 88% were observed only once. Jointly, the top ten make up 2.4% of the sample. Sequenced input: peripheral blood. The receptors shown here come from a human donor in a cohort sampled during active COVID-19.

This clone was detected once. The gene calls are TRBV7-6 and TRBJ2-1; the match to TRBD2 covers 7 bases. Trimming removed 3 bases from V and 5 bases from J; junction bases left unmatched: 7. The germline CDR1 and CDR2 sequences are SGHVS and FNYEAQ. CDR3 size: 15 residues. The CDR3 loop reads CASSLGGRIDNEQFF. For the CDR3, the DNA is TGTGCCAGCAGCTTGGGCGGGAGAATAGACAATGAGCAGTTCTTC.

As DNA, the CDR3 is TGTGCCAGCAGACCCCCCGGTGGTGAAAAACTGTTTTTT. Translating it yields CASRPPGGEKLFF. The chain links TRBV6-5 to TRBJ1-4; no firm D call. Trimming cost V 6 bases and J 7 bases, with 12 bases left between them. Germline lookup yields CDR1 MNHEY and CDR2 SVGAGI. The CDR3 runs to 13 residues.

V and J are TRBV2 and TRBJ2-3; 10 bases align to TRBD2. Germline CDR1 and CDR2: SNHLY and FYNNEI. The CDR3 is 15 amino acids. V dropped 4 bases and J dropped 0; count of bases not matched to a gene: 1. This chain's CDR3 is CASSVLAGSTDTQYF. The CDR3 bases are TGTGCCAGCAGTGTACTAGCGGGGAGCACAGATACGCAGTATTTT.

The chain employs TRBV5-1 and TRBJ1-1; D remains ambiguous. Trimming took 0 bases from V and 1 from J, leaving 10 bases between them. The germline V gene has CDR1 SGHRS and CDR2 YFSETQ. The CDR3 contains 15 residues. CDR3 in DNA: TGCGCCAGCAGCTTGGGGAGGGTAGGGAACACTGAAGCTTTCTTT. It yields the protein CASSLGRVGNTEAFF.

The chain has TRBV6-6 and TRBJ1-1; the D is unclear. Trimming cost V 6 bases and J 0 bases, with 2 bases left between them. Germline V CDR1 and CDR2: MNHNY, SVGAGI (reference sequence). This CDR3 region has 11 residues. The DNA for the CDR3 is TGTGCCAGCAGCGTGAACACTGAAGCTTTCTTT. Encoded protein: CASSVNTEAFF.

The chain carries TRBV7-9 and TRBJ1-6, with D hard to call. The germline gives CDR1 SEHNR, CDR2 FQNEAQ (reference sequence). The CDR3 runs 14 residues. V gave up 4 bases and J gave up 4 bases, with 8 bases separating them. CDR3 residues: CASSSGPYNSPLHF. In DNA form, the CDR3 reads TGTGCCAGCAGCTCGGGTCCTTATAATTCACCCCTCCACTTT.

The CDR3 DNA reads as TGTGCCAGCAGCTTCGCGACTAGGGGAGAGACCCAGTACTTC. This sequence encodes CASSFATRGETQYF. J is TRBJ2-5 and V is TRBV7-9, with D possibly being TRBD2 (6 bases). Germline V gene data show CDR1 as SEHNR and CDR2 as FQNEAQ (reference sequence). The CDR3 runs to 14 residues. Trimming shortened V by 3 bases and J by 4 bases, and 12 bases separated the two germline ends.

The chain is built from TRBV10-3 and TRBJ2-7, with 9 positions matching TRBD1. The CDR3 contains 15 residues. CDR1 and CDR2 from the germline V gene are ENHRY and SYGVKD. The junction had 11 bases not matched to a gene; V was cut back by 5 bases and J by 6 bases. CDR3 bases: TGTGCCATCAGTAGTAGTGCCGGGACAGGGACCGAGCAGTACTTC. The encoded protein is CAISSSAGTGTEQYF.

J is TRBJ2-2 and V is TRBV7-8; D unclear. CDR3 size: 13 residues. V was shortened by 5 bases and J by 10 bases, with 14 bases between the two germline ends. CDR1 SGHVS and CDR2 FQNEAQ come from the germline V gene. The DNA of the CDR3 is TGTGCCAGCAGCGGAAACATAGCCGCGGAGCTGTTTTTT. It yields the protein CASSGNIAAELFF. The whole variable domain, filled in from reference TRBV7-8 and TRBJ2-2, reads GAGVSQSPRYKVAKRGQDVALRCDPISGHVSLFWYQQALGQGPEFLTYFQNEAQLDKSGLPSDRFFAERPEGSVSTLKIQRTQQEDSAVYLCASSGNIAAELFFGEGSRLTVL.

The rearrangement uses TRBV15 and TRBJ2-3; tentative D call: TRBD2 (6 bases). The germline CDR1 and CDR2 sequences are LNHNV and YYDKDF (reference sequence). With 1 base removed from V and 4 bases from J, the gap between germline ends came to 9 bases. This CDR3 has 14 amino acids. CDR3 coding DNA: TGTGCCACCAGCAGAGGCCCTAGCGCAGATACGCAGTATTTT. Translating it yields CATSRGPSADTQYF.

The chain recombines TRBV6-5 with TRBJ2-2; possible D gene TRBD1, 6 bases. The CDR3 has 14 residues. V was shortened by 2 bases and J by 3 bases, with 7 bases between the two germline ends. CDR1 MNHEY and CDR2 SVGAGI come from the germline V gene. The CDR3 region is CASSYNRDTGELFF. In DNA, the CDR3 is TGTGCCAGCAGTTACAACAGGGACACCGGGGAGCTGTTTTTT.

V is TRBV2 and J is TRBJ2-2, with TRBD2 matching over 12 bases. Germline CDR1 is SNHLY and CDR2 is FYNNEI. The CDR3 has 15 residues. V dropped 5 bases and J dropped 5; count of bases not matched to a gene: 3. CDR3 amino acids: CASSLGLAGTGELFF. The CDR3 DNA follows: TGTGCCAGCAGTCTCGGACTAGCGGGGACCGGGGAGCTGTTTTTT.

The rearrangement joins TRBV3-1 (or the pseudogene TRBV3-2) to TRBJ1-1, with D perhaps TRBD1 (5 bases). Per germline, CDR1 LGHDT and CDR2 YNNKEL (reference sequence). This CDR3 has 15 residues. Trimming took 8 bases from V and 1 from J, leaving 17 bases between them. CDR3 DNA: TGTGCCAGCTCATCGGTCGGGGGAAAGAACACTGAAGCTTTCTTT. This encodes CASSSVGGKNTEAFF.

The chain carries TRBV30 and TRBJ1-2; TRBD1 is a possible D gene (5 bases). From germline, CDR1 is GTSNPN and CDR2 SVGIG (reference sequence). CDR3 length equals 13 residues. Trimming stripped 3 bases from V and 2 bases from J, with 10 bases between. CDR3 in DNA: TGTGCCTGGAGCGCGGACAAGAACTATGGCTACACCTTC. This translates into CAWSADKNYGYTF. The variable domain in full, with the rest retrieved from reference TRBV30 and TRBJ1-2, is SQTIHQWPATLVQPVGSPLSLECTVEGTSNPNLYWYRQAAGRGLQLLFYSVGIGQISSEVPQNLSASRPQDRQFILSSKKLLLSDSGFYLCAWSADKNYGYTFGSGTRLTVV.

This sequence joins TRBV7-6 and TRBJ2-3; 14 nucleotides agree with TRBD2. Germline lookup yields CDR1 SGHVS and CDR2 FNYEAQ. V was pared by 1 base and J by 3 bases, with 3 bases of the junction left unmatched. This CDR3 spans 17 amino acids. The CDR3 region has the DNA TGTGCCAGCAGCTTAGGACTAGCGGGAGGGCCTACAGATACGCAGTATTTT. Translated: CASSLGLAGGPTDTQYF.

This chain connects TRBV18 to TRBJ1-2; 7 bases are shared with TRBD1. Per the germline V gene, CDR1 is KGHSH and CDR2 is LQKENI. Trimming at V came to 3 bases and at J to 2 bases, leaving 3 bases not matched to a gene. The CDR3 is 14 amino acids. The CDR3 here is CASSPAGQNYGYTF. The CDR3 DNA is TGTGCCAGCTCACCTGCGGGACAGAACTATGGCTACACCTTC.

The chain carries TRBV9 and TRBJ1-1; D is possibly TRBD1 (5 bases). Looked up from germline, CDR1 is SGDLS and CDR2 is YYNGEE. Deletions cut 3 bases from V and 3 bases from J, with 12 bases between. The CDR3 extends over 14 amino acids. CDR3 residues: CASSEGTGDTEAFF. The CDR3 DNA reads as TGTGCCAGCAGCGAGGGGACGGGGGACACTGAAGCTTTCTTT.

Many counts were recorded for this clone. This chain uses TRBV10-3 with TRBJ2-1; TRBD2 matches 11 bases. Germline CDR1 ENHRY, CDR2 SYGVKD. There are 17 residues in the CDR3. V gave up 5 bases and J gave up 4 bases; unmatched junction bases: 10. For the CDR3, the DNA is TGTGCCATCAGTCTCTCGGGACTAGCGGACCTATACAATGAGCAGTTCTTC. Translation: CAISLSGLADLYNEQFF.

V and J are TRBV13 and TRBJ2-7; D not resolved. This CDR3 has 15 amino acids. V shed 2 bases and J shed 3 bases, with 14 bases lying between them. Per germline, CDR1 PRHDT and CDR2 FYEKMQ (reference sequence). CDR3 loop: CASSLQSRQNYEQYF. In DNA form, the CDR3 reads TGTGCCAGCAGCTTACAGTCTAGGCAGAACTACGAGCAGTACTTC.

Of note for this clone: At one end the junction does not follow the germline gene, possibly because of a read error. The chain has TRBV11-3 and TRBJ2-3; 8 nucleotides align to TRBD1. Germline lookup yields CDR1 SGHNT and CDR2 YENEEA. The CDR3 loop spans 15 amino acids. DNA for the CDR3: TGTGCCAGCAGGTTAGGACAGGGTGGTTCAGATACGCAGTATTTT. Protein product: CASRLGQGGSDTQYF.

The rearrangement links TRBV11-2 to TRBJ2-3; 7 nucleotides match TRBD1. The CDR3 totals 13 residues. Germline trimming cut 0 bases from V and 6 bases from J; bases unmatched to any gene: 0. The germline CDR1 and CDR2 sequences are SGHAT and FQNNGV. The CDR3 loop is CASSLDRGDTQYF. For the CDR3, the DNA is TGTGCCAGCAGCTTAGACAGGGGGGATACGCAGTATTTT.

This chain links TRBV2 with TRBJ2-7, with 9 bases that match TRBD1. Trimming removed 4 bases from V and 0 bases from J; junction bases left unmatched: 7. CDR3 length: 16 amino acids. Germline V gives CDR1 SNHLY, CDR2 FYNNEI. The CDR3 loop reads CASSGGQGPTSYEQYF. The CDR3 bases are TGTGCCAGCAGTGGGGGACAGGGTCCGACCTCCTACGAGCAGTACTTC. Using reference TRBV2 and TRBJ2-7 for the parts outside the CDR3, the full variable domain is EPEVTQTPSHQVTQMGQEVILRCVPISNHLYFYWYRQILGQKVEFLVSFYNNEISEKSEIFDDQFSVERPDGSNFTLKIRSTKLEDSAMYFCASSGGQGPTSYEQYFGPGTRLTVT.

The gene calls are TRBV19 and TRBJ2-2; TRBD1 matches at 7 bases. The CDR3 spans 14 residues. Per the germline V gene, CDR1 is LNHDA and CDR2 is SQIVND (reference sequence). With V trimmed by 7 bases and J by 1 base, 3 bases remained unmatched. CDR3 protein: CASTNRGNTGELFF. The CDR3 coding sequence is TGTGCCAGTACCAACAGGGGGAACACCGGGGAGCTGTTTTTT.

The chain joins TRBV18 to TRBJ2-3; D uncertain. The germline gives CDR1 KGHSH, CDR2 LQKENI. V was trimmed by 1 base and J by 3 bases, leaving 8 bases between them. The CDR3 contains 14 residues. The DNA of the CDR3 is TGTGCCAGCTCACCACAGGAACTAACAGATACGCAGTATTTT. This sequence encodes CASSPQELTDTQYF.

This chain joins TRBV11-2 and TRBJ1-6, with a possible D match to TRBD1 (5 bases). Germline V lookup: CDR1 SGHAT, CDR2 FQNNGV. This CDR3 has 16 amino acids. With 5 bases removed from V and 6 bases from J, the gap between germline ends came to 17 bases. CDR3 region: CASSQEEGLSNSPLHF. The DNA for the CDR3 is TGTGCCAGCAGCCAAGAGGAGGGGTTGAGTAATTCACCCCTCCACTTT.

V and J are TRBV19 and TRBJ1-5; TRBD1 matches 7 bases. With V trimmed by 7 bases and J by 3 bases, 9 bases remained unmatched. Per the germline V gene, CDR1 is LNHDA and CDR2 is SQIVND (reference sequence). The CDR3 is 15 residues long. The CDR3 here is CASNRGQRFNQPQHF. The DNA of the CDR3 is TGTGCCAGTAACCGGGGACAGCGTTTCAATCAGCCCCAGCATTTT.

The rearrangement uses TRBV15 and TRBJ2-2; D is ambiguous. Germline lookup yields CDR1 LNHNV and CDR2 YYDKDF (reference sequence). Trimming pared 2 bases from V and 1 base from J, leaving 5 bases between. The CDR3 extends over 14 amino acids. The CDR3 loop is CATSRSLNTGELFF. The CDR3 DNA reads as TGTGCCACCAGCAGATCGTTGAACACCGGGGAGCTGTTTTTT.

This chain joins TRBV6-6 and TRBJ2-1, with D perhaps TRBD2 (5 bases). Per germline, CDR1 MNHNY and CDR2 SVGAGI (reference sequence). This CDR3 has 15 residues. Between the trimmed V and J ends, which lost 5 bases and 1 base, there was a span of 12 bases. Here the CDR3 reads CASSPEGLSYNEQFF. CDR3 DNA sequence: TGTGCCAGCAGTCCCGAGGGCCTATCCTACAATGAGCAGTTCTTC.

This chain links TRBV2 with TRBJ2-7, with 7 nucleotides matching TRBD2. Germline V gene data show CDR1 as SNHLY and CDR2 as FYNNEI. The CDR3 is made up of 14 amino acids. Germline trimming cut 8 bases from V and 6 bases from J; bases unmatched to any gene: 13. The CDR3: CASDPGRESGEQYF. The DNA of the CDR3 is TGTGCCAGCGACCCTGGGCGGGAGTCGGGCGAGCAGTACTTC.

The chain is built from TRBV9 and TRBJ2-7; D is uncertain. Between the trimmed V and J ends, which lost 4 bases and 0 bases, there was a span of 20 bases. Per germline, CDR1 SGDLS and CDR2 YYNGEE. The CDR3 has 17 residues. The CDR3 protein is CASSPSDGYSASYEQYF. CDR3 sequence (DNA): TGTGCCAGCAGCCCTTCAGATGGTTATTCCGCCTCCTACGAGCAGTACTTC. Complete variable domain (other parts from reference TRBV9 and TRBJ2-7): DSGVTQTPKHLITATGQRVTLRCSPRSGDLSVYWYQQSLDQGLQFLIQYYNGEERAKGNILERFSAQQFPDLHSELNLSSLELGDSALYFCASSPSDGYSASYEQYFGPGTRLTVT.

This clone appeared a single time. The V call is TRBV12-5, the J call TRBJ2-5; 8 bases map to TRBD1. V gave up 4 bases and J gave up 0 bases; unmatched junction bases: 10. The germline gives CDR1 LGHNT, CDR2 FRNRAP. The CDR3 is 17 residues long. CDR3 protein: CASGSYGQGQHQETQYF. CDR3 coding DNA: TGTGCTAGTGGTTCCTACGGACAGGGTCAACACCAAGAGACCCAGTACTTC.

This chain connects TRBV6-2 or TRBV6-3 to TRBJ2-3; TRBD2 agrees at 12 bases. The trim removed 0 bases at V and 0 bases at J, leaving 4 bases unmatched. Germline CDR1 and CDR2: MNHEY and SVGEGT. The CDR3 covers 18 residues. CDR3 bases: TGTGCCAGCAGTTACTCTCCTAGCGGGAGGGCTAGCACAGATACGCAGTATTTT. Its protein product is CASSYSPSGRASTDTQYF.